This T cell receptor beta chain emerged from a study of vaccination and CD4 T cells after COVID-19. CD4+ T cells that had been cultured provided DNA sequenced with the Oncomine TCR Beta short-read assay. Once CD4+ T cells had been cultured, genomic DNA was extracted from them. MiXCR was run by TCRdb on the PCR reads, yielding one entry per CDR3 protein. The sample has just over 7,000 distinct CDR3 sequences; approximately 53% are singletons. The treatment is: 10-day PBMC culture with coronavirus spike peptide pools or control peptides (ViraFEST assay). CD4+ T cells of the unexposed donor were collected before the COVID-19 pandemic (2011-2018). The CDR3 has 15 amino acids. Germline lookup yields CDR1 MGHRA and CDR2 YSYEKL. Trimming removed 1 base at V and 2 bases at J, with 9 bases between. For this clonotype: The antigen is not known.

This receptor was taken from a human donor in good health. Specimen: CD4+ T cells from blood, cultured in vitro. This sequence joins TRBV4-1 and TRBJ1-3; D uncertain. The CDR3 spells CASSQGHQTGNTIYF. As DNA, the CDR3 is TGCGCCAGCAGCCAAGGGCATCAAACTGGAAACACCATATATTTT.